One and the same sample provided the 12 T cell receptor beta chains below, sequenced in a study of blood T cell repertoires in COVID-19. Libraries were prepared by immunoSEQ multiplex PCR; TCRdb keeps only in-frame clonotypes and omits some of them. The repertoire holds nearly 350,000 clones, with about 93% as singletons. The specimen sequenced was peripheral blood. The receptors originated from a woman between 18 and 30 years old who had recovered from COVID-19.

The chain joins TRBV24-1 to TRBJ2-1; 12 bases agree with TRBD1. With V trimmed by 5 bases and J by 1 base, 20 bases remained unmatched. The CDR3 loop spans 22 amino acids. Germline V gene lookup returns CDR1 KGHDR and CDR2 SFDVKD. Written as DNA, the CDR3 is TGTGCCACCAGTGTAAACCCCCGGGACAGGGGGCTACGAGGGCCTTCCTACAATGAGCAGTTCTTC. This translates into CATSVNPRDRGLRGPSYNEQFF.

V usage is TRBV10-3 and J usage is TRBJ1-2; possibly TRBD1 for D (5 bases). The V end was cut by 0 bases, the J end by 0 bases, with 11 bases between. The CDR3 sequence is 16 residues long. The germline gives CDR1 ENHRY, CDR2 SYGVKD. The CDR3 loop reads CAISESGGMANYGYTF. The CDR3 DNA sequence: TGTGCCATCAGTGAGTCTGGGGGGATGGCTAACTATGGCTACACCTTC.

The chain joins TRBV10-3 to TRBJ2-1; 12 nucleotides align to TRBD2. The germline CDR1 and CDR2 sequences are ENHRY and SYGVKD. Unmatched junction bases numbered 2, after V lost 2 bases and J lost 3 bases. CDR3 length: 16 residues. The CDR3 protein is CAISEASGRDYNEQFF. The CDR3 DNA reads as TGTGCCATCAGTGAGGCTAGCGGGAGGGACTACAATGAGCAGTTCTTC.

CDR3 residues: CASRDRAGPGELFF. In DNA form, the CDR3 reads TGCGCCAGCAGGGACAGGGCGGGCCCCGGGGAGCTGTTTTTT. J is TRBJ2-2 and V is TRBV5-1; TRBD1 agrees at 8 bases. Trimming cost V 5 bases and J 6 bases; bases outside gene matches: 6. Looked up from germline, CDR1 is SGHRS and CDR2 is YFSETQ. There are 14 residues in the CDR3.

V and J are TRBV2 and TRBJ1-1; TRBD1 matches at 7 bases. The V and J ends lost 8 bases and 5 bases, in that order; junction bases with no gene match: 11. The germline V gene has CDR1 SNHLY and CDR2 FYNNEI. This CDR3 has 14 residues. In nucleotides, the CDR3 is TGTGCCAGCGTTCGAGACAGGGCGAATACTGAAGCTTTCTTT. This encodes CASVRDRANTEAFF.

The chain recombines TRBV6-5 with TRBJ2-1; 10 nucleotides line up with TRBD1. The CDR3 loop spans 14 amino acids. Germline CDR1 is MNHEY and CDR2 is SVGAGI. The trim removed 10 bases at V and 5 bases at J, leaving 8 bases unmatched. Here the CDR3 DNA reads TGTGCCACGGAGTGGGGGACAGGGGACAATGAGCAGTTCTTC. Translated: CATEWGTGDNEQFF.

CDR3 sequence (DNA): TGTGCCAGCAGTACGACTAGCGGGGAATACAATGAGCAGTTCTTC. Protein product: CASSTTSGEYNEQFF. This chain links TRBV5-4 with TRBJ2-1; 11 positions agree with TRBD2. V was clipped by 5 bases and J by 4 bases; unmatched bases: 5. The CDR3 has 15 amino acids. In germline, CDR1 is SGHNT, CDR2 YYREEE (reference sequence). The full variable domain, in which reference TRBV5-4 and TRBJ2-1 provide the parts outside the CDR3, is ETGVTQSPTHLIKTRGQQVTLRCSSQSGHNTVSWYQQALGQGPQFIFQYYREEENGRGNFPPRFSGLQFPNYSSELNVNALELDDSALYLCASSTTSGEYNEQFFGPGTRLTVL.

The chain uses TRBV30 and TRBJ2-2; D is perhaps TRBD1 (6 bases). CDR3 length equals 14 residues. The V gene lost 3 bases and the J gene lost 5 bases, with 13 bases spanning the gap. CDR1 is GTSNPN, CDR2 SVGIG, per germline (reference sequence). The CDR3 spells CAWRSGVRTGELFF. DNA for the CDR3: TGTGCCTGGAGATCAGGGGTACGGACCGGGGAGCTGTTTTTT.

The chain is built from TRBV7-2 and TRBJ2-3, with TRBD2 matching over 8 bases. Germline CDR1 is SGHTA and CDR2 is FQGNSA. V dropped 5 bases and J dropped 4; count of bases not matched to a gene: 8. The CDR3 extends over 15 amino acids. CDR3 amino acids: CASSQTGGGADTQYF. DNA of the CDR3: TGTGCCAGCAGCCAAACGGGAGGGGGGGCAGATACGCAGTATTTT.

This clone was recorded only once. The chain employs TRBV29-1 and TRBJ2-3, with TRBD1 matching 9 bases. Per germline, CDR1 SQVTM and CDR2 ANQGSEA. The J segment lost 4 bases and the V segment lost 4 bases, leaving 6 bases of the junction unmatched. This CDR3 comprises 14 residues. The CDR3 protein is CSVVYRGQSDTQYF. The CDR3 DNA reads as TGCAGCGTTGTGTACAGGGGGCAGTCAGATACGCAGTATTTT.

The CDR3 loop is CAWMGRGGYTF. CDR3 sequence (DNA): TGTGCCTGGATGGGGCGAGGTGGCTACACCTTC. This rearrangement joins TRBV30 to TRBJ1-2; tentative D call: TRBD1 (5 bases). Germline-derived CDR1 and CDR2 are GTSNPN and SVGIG (reference sequence). The CDR3 length is 11 residues. V lost 4 bases to trimming and J lost 7 bases, with 10 bases between them.

The V call is TRBV3-1 (or the pseudogene TRBV3-2), the J call TRBJ2-1; 14 bases match TRBD2. This CDR3 is 20 amino acids long. Trimming took 2 bases from V and 9 from J; bases not matched to a gene: 18. In germline, CDR1 is LGHDT, CDR2 YNNKEL (reference sequence). Here the CDR3 reads CASSQSFTSGTSGSYAEQFF. Written as DNA, the CDR3 is TGTGCCAGCAGCCAATCCTTCACCTCCGGGACTAGCGGGAGCTACGCTGAGCAGTTCTTC.